Each of the 32 T cell receptor beta chains below was sequenced from the same sample in a study of T cell responses to AZD1222 COVID-19 vaccine. Here immunoSEQ multiplex PCR was the method, and the copy in TCRdb shows in-frame clones only, minus some. The sample contains 150,000 or so clones, more than 85% of which appear only once. Sequenced material: peripheral blood, taken 28 days after the second AZD1222 dose. Source of these receptors: an adult who received the AZD1222 COVID-19 vaccine.

The chain is built from TRBV15 and TRBJ2-5; 11 bases are a match to TRBD2. There are 17 residues in the CDR3. Unmatched junction bases numbered 10, after V lost 2 bases and J lost 5 bases. Germline-derived CDR1 and CDR2 are LNHNV and YYDKDF (reference sequence). The CDR3 nucleotides are TGTGCCACCAGCAGACGATCTAGCGGGAGGTTCTGGGAGACCCAGTACTTC. This encodes CATSRRSSGRFWETQYF.

V gene TRBV6-5 combines with J gene TRBJ2-3; D remains unclear. The CDR3 runs to 11 residues. The germline V gene has CDR1 MNHEY and CDR2 SVGAGI. V was shortened by 7 bases and J by 1 base, with 3 bases between the two germline ends. For the CDR3, the DNA is TGTGCCAGCACTGGCACAGATACGCAGTATTTT. This translates into CASTGTDTQYF.

J is TRBJ1-5 and V is TRBV28, with D possibly matching TRBD1 (5 bases). The CDR3 runs 14 residues. Germline V gene data show CDR1 as MDHEN and CDR2 as SYDVKM. V gave up 5 bases and J gave up 0 bases, with 8 bases separating them. The CDR3 DNA sequence: TGTGCCAGCAGTGGGACCATTAGCAATCAGCCCCAGCATTTT. This sequence encodes CASSGTISNQPQHF.

The chain employs TRBV7-2 and TRBJ1-5; D uncertain. Per the germline V gene, CDR1 is SGHTA and CDR2 is FQGNSA. The germline V and J ends were trimmed by 4 bases and 8 bases, with 15 bases remaining between them. CDR3 size: 14 residues. Written as DNA, the CDR3 is TGTGCCAGCAGCTCTCGGACCGGGAGAGAGCCCCAGCATTTT. This translates into CASSSRTGREPQHF. Supplemented by reference TRBV7-2 and TRBJ1-5, the full variable domain reads GAGVSQSPSNKVTEKGKDVELRCDPISGHTALYWYRQSLGQGLEFLIYFQGNSAPDKSGLPSDRFSAERTGGSVSTLTIQRTQQEDSAVYLCASSSRTGREPQHFGDGTRLSIL.

The genes are TRBV27 and TRBJ2-7; 7 bases fit TRBD2. This CDR3 contains 16 residues. Trimming removed 2 bases from V and 2 bases from J; junction bases left unmatched: 9. The V gene's germline CDR1 is MNHEY and CDR2 SMNVEV (reference sequence). The CDR3 bases are TGTGCCAGCAGTTTAGTCTCGCGGGAGAGACCCTACGAGCAGTACTTC. It translates to CASSLVSRERPYEQYF.

The chain employs TRBV12-3 or TRBV12-4 and TRBJ2-1; D unclear. V was clipped by 6 bases and J by 9 bases, with 12 bases between them. CDR3 size: 12 residues. CDR3 DNA sequence: TGTGCCAGCAGGCTGACTTTGGGTGAGCAGTTCTTC. Translation gives CASRLTLGEQFF.

The V gene is TRBV9, the J gene TRBJ2-2; the match to TRBD2 covers 10 bases. This CDR3 spans 14 amino acids. V lost 2 bases and J lost 6; bases outside the gene matches: 1. The germline V gene has CDR1 SGDLS and CDR2 YYNGEE. CDR3: CASSVGTSAGELFF. In DNA form, the CDR3 reads TGTGCCAGCAGCGTGGGGACTAGCGCCGGGGAGCTGTTTTTT.

V is TRBV7-9 and J is TRBJ2-4; the D is unclear. The germline CDR1 and CDR2 sequences are SEHNR and FQNEAQ (reference sequence). The V gene lost 1 base and the J gene lost 1 base, with 5 bases spanning the gap. The CDR3 is made up of 14 amino acids. The CDR3 DNA follows: TGTGCCAGCAGCTTAGTACTGGCCAAAAACATTCAGTACTTC. It is translated as CASSLVLAKNIQYF.

This clone was counted once. The chain carries TRBV12-5 and TRBJ2-7, with 8 nucleotides matching TRBD2. Germline V gives CDR1 LGHNT, CDR2 FRNRAP. CDR3 length: 16 amino acids. J gave up 1 base and V 2 bases, and 7 bases lay outside the gene matches. CDR3 nucleotide sequence: TGTGCTAGTGGTTTGCCCAGCGGGGGAGCTTCCTACGAGCAGTACTTC. Its translation: CASGLPSGGASYEQYF.

This sequence joins TRBV19 and TRBJ2-1; D gene uncertain. Trimming removed 3 bases at V and 4 bases at J, with 10 bases between. The germline gives CDR1 LNHDA, CDR2 SQIVND (reference sequence). This CDR3 region has 14 residues. CDR3 amino acids: CASSIGPAYNEQFF. In nucleotides, the CDR3 is TGTGCCAGTAGTATCGGTCCGGCATACAATGAGCAGTTCTTC.

The chain is built from TRBV5-6 and TRBJ2-7; no definite D call. CDR3 size: 14 residues. CDR1 is SGHDT, CDR2 YYEEEE, per germline. V lost 2 bases, J lost 5 bases, and 14 bases lay in between. The CDR3 DNA sequence: TGTGCCAGCAGCTTCATTGGGCGAGAGAACGAGCAGTACTTC. Protein sequence: CASSFIGRENEQYF.

The chain employs TRBV10-3 and TRBJ1-1, with D unresolved. Germline values: CDR1 ENHRY, CDR2 SYGVKD. V was shortened by 3 bases and J by 0 bases, with 14 bases between the two germline ends. The CDR3 runs to 16 residues. The CDR3 DNA reads as TGTGCCATCAGTGATAGAGGGCAGACAATGAACACTGAAGCTTTCTTT. Residues: CAISDRGQTMNTEAFF.

The chain carries TRBV5-6 and TRBJ2-1; D not certain. Germline lookup yields CDR1 SGHDT and CDR2 YYEEEE. Trimming stripped 1 base from V and 0 bases from J, with 8 bases between. This CDR3 is built from 15 residues. CDR3 residues: CASSLLRSSYNEQFF. CDR3 sequence (DNA): TGTGCCAGCAGCTTGTTGCGGAGCTCCTACAATGAGCAGTTCTTC. Variable domain in full (rest from reference TRBV5-6 and TRBJ2-1): DAGVTQSPTHLIKTRGQQVTLRCSPKSGHDTVSWYQQALGQGPQFIFQYYEEEERQRGNFPDRFSGHQFPNYSSELNVNALLLGDSALYLCASSLLRSSYNEQFFGPGTRLTVL.

V is TRBV11-3 and J is TRBJ2-2; 8 nucleotides match TRBD1. The CDR3 is 17 residues long. The ends lost 5 bases at V and 4 bases at J; junction bases unmatched: 12. Germline V gene lookup returns CDR1 SGHNT and CDR2 YENEEA. DNA for the CDR3: TGTGCCAGCAGCCTTAGAACAGGGGGGACTTCCACCGGGGAGCTGTTTTTT. It yields the protein CASSLRTGGTSTGELFF.

The chain joins TRBV19 to TRBJ1-1, with a tentative D call TRBD1 (5 bases). V was trimmed by 2 bases and J by 4 bases, leaving 11 bases between them. The CDR3 length is 14 residues. Germline CDR1 is LNHDA and CDR2 is SQIVND (reference sequence). The CDR3 loop is CASSIQGGTTEAFF. For the CDR3, the DNA is TGTGCCAGTAGTATACAGGGAGGCACCACTGAAGCTTTCTTT.

J is TRBJ2-5 and V is TRBV29-1, with D tentatively TRBD1 or TRBD2 (5 bases each). The CDR3 runs 16 residues. The germline V and J ends were trimmed by 1 base and 5 bases, with 20 bases remaining between them. The V gene's germline CDR1 is SQVTM and CDR2 ANQGSEA. This chain's CDR3 is CSVEGRVGEPRETQYF. The CDR3 DNA follows: TGCAGCGTTGAAGGACGGGTAGGGGAGCCCAGGGAGACCCAGTACTTC.

This chain uses TRBV19 with TRBJ1-1; possibly TRBD1 for D (6 bases). V was trimmed by 4 bases and J by 4 bases, leaving 16 bases between them. Germline-derived CDR1 and CDR2 are LNHDA and SQIVND (reference sequence). The CDR3 covers 15 residues. The CDR3 region has the DNA TGTGCCAGTAGTAACACAGGGTTTATGAGCACTGAAGCTTTCTTT. Residues: CASSNTGFMSTEAFF.

V usage is TRBV14 and J usage is TRBJ1-3; D not resolved. V was clipped by 0 bases and J by 4 bases, with 16 bases between them. CDR1 SGHDN and CDR2 FVKESK come from the germline V gene. This CDR3 has 17 amino acids. CDR3 sequence reads: CASSQDRTRVWGNTIYF. In DNA form, the CDR3 reads TGTGCCAGCAGCCAAGATAGAACGCGGGTGTGGGGAAACACCATATATTTT. Using reference TRBV14 and TRBJ1-3 for the parts outside the CDR3, the full variable domain is EAGVTQFPSHSVIEKGQTVTLRCDPISGHDNLYWYRRVMGKEIKFLLHFVKESKQDESGMPNNRFLAERTGGTYSTLKVQPAELEDSGVYFCASSQDRTRVWGNTIYFGEGSWLTVV.

The chain recombines TRBV6-2 or TRBV6-3 with TRBJ1-1, with D possibly TRBD1 on 5 matching bases. CDR1 and CDR2 from the germline V gene are MNHEY and SVGEGT. The CDR3 loop spans 12 amino acids. V dropped 2 bases and J dropped 5 bases, with 6 bases sitting between them. Here the CDR3 DNA reads TGTGCCAGCAGTTACGAGGGGACTGAAGCTTTCTTT. Translating it yields CASSYEGTEAFF.

This clone was recorded once. The genes are TRBV7-9 and TRBJ1-4, with a tentative D call TRBD1 (5 bases). This CDR3 spans 14 amino acids. The V and J ends lost 0 bases and 7 bases respectively, with 9 bases between them. In germline, CDR1 is SEHNR, CDR2 FQNEAQ (reference sequence). CDR3 protein: CASSLARVGEKLFF. CDR3 nucleotides: TGTGCCAGCAGCTTAGCCAGGGTCGGTGAAAAACTGTTTTTT.

This sequence joins TRBV5-1 and TRBJ2-7, with a possible D match to TRBD2 (5 bases). This CDR3 spans 12 amino acids. Trimming took off 2 bases at V and 5 bases at J, with 8 bases between the two ends. CDR1 and CDR2 (germline): SGHRS, YFSETQ. CDR3: CASSLPGDEQYF. The CDR3 nucleotides read TGCGCCAGCAGCTTACCCGGGGACGAGCAGTACTTC.

This clone was found a few times. The chain combines TRBV15 with TRBJ1-2; TRBD1 agrees at 8 bases. The germline CDR1 and CDR2 sequences are LNHNV and YYDKDF (reference sequence). The CDR3 spans 16 residues. V shed 3 bases and J 5 bases; nucleotides not matched to a gene: 11. CDR3 sequence reads: CATSSTPRGPRYGYTF. CDR3 nucleotide sequence: TGTGCCACCAGCAGCACCCCCAGGGGGCCAAGGTATGGCTACACCTTC.

The gene calls are TRBV6-2 or TRBV6-3 and TRBJ2-7; D uncertain. In germline, CDR1 is MNHEY, CDR2 SVGEGT. The CDR3 has 11 amino acids. V gave up 4 bases and J gave up 3 bases, with 4 bases separating them. CDR3 DNA: TGTGCCAGCAGTTCCCTCTACGAGCAGTACTTC. Amino acids: CASSSLYEQYF.

The rearrangement uses TRBV18 and TRBJ1-3, with D hard to call. This CDR3 spans 17 amino acids. Germline values: CDR1 KGHSH, CDR2 LQKENI. The V and J ends lost 2 bases and 0 bases respectively, with 14 bases between them. The CDR3 coding sequence is TGTGCCAGCTCACCAGAGAGAGACGGGAGCTCTGGAAACACCATATATTTT. It specifies CASSPERDGSSGNTIYF.

The genes are TRBV5-1 and TRBJ1-3; D gene uncertain. CDR3 size: 16 residues. V shed 1 base and J shed 0 bases, with 11 bases lying between them. The germline gives CDR1 SGHRS, CDR2 YFSETQ. The CDR3 region is CASSLSPLLSGNTIYF. The DNA for the CDR3 is TGCGCCAGCAGCTTGTCTCCGTTACTCTCTGGAAACACCATATATTTT. The whole variable domain, filled in from reference TRBV5-1 and TRBJ1-3, reads KAGVTQTPRYLIKTRGQQVTLSCSPISGHRSVSWYQQTPGQGLQFLFEYFSETQRNKGNFPGRFSGRQFSNSRSEMNVSTLELGDSALYLCASSLSPLLSGNTIYFGEGSWLTVV.

This sequence joins TRBV27 and TRBJ1-6; TRBD1 agrees at 11 bases. Germline trimming cut 5 bases from V and 7 bases from J; bases unmatched to any gene: 7. This CDR3 has 16 amino acids. The V gene's germline CDR1 is MNHEY and CDR2 SMNVEV (reference sequence). Here the CDR3 DNA reads TGTGCCAGCAGTATTGGACAGGGGGCTGGAAATTCACCCCTCCACTTT. The encoded protein is CASSIGQGAGNSPLHF.

This sequence joins TRBV11-2 and TRBJ2-1; 8 nucleotides match TRBD2. The CDR3 is made up of 15 amino acids. The germline V gene encodes CDR1 SGHAT and CDR2 FQNNGV. V gave up 5 bases and J gave up 8 bases; unmatched junction bases: 11. In DNA form, the CDR3 reads TGTGCCAGCAGCCGCCGAACGGGGGGGCAGGATGAGCAGTTCTTC. Amino acids: CASSRRTGGQDEQFF.

J is TRBJ1-2 and V is TRBV7-2, with 8 bases aligning to TRBD1. Germline assignment: CDR1 SGHTA and CDR2 FQGNSA. V shed 3 bases, J shed 5 bases, and the junction held 5 bases outside the gene matches. The CDR3 loop spans 14 amino acids. CDR3 nucleotide sequence: TGTGCCAGCAGCTTGGACAGGGATCCTTATGGCTACACCTTC. It codes for CASSLDRDPYGYTF.

CDR3 DNA: TGTGCCAGCAGTGAGAGGACAGGCCGGGGGGCTGAAGCTTTCTTT. This translates into CASSERTGRGAEAFF. This sequence joins TRBV25-1 and TRBJ1-1; 7 bases line up with TRBD1. The V segment lost 3 bases and the J segment 6 bases; nucleotides outside the gene matches: 10. This CDR3 region has 15 residues. In germline, CDR1 is MGHDK, CDR2 SYGVNS.

The chain links TRBV18 to TRBJ2-3; D is possibly TRBD1 (6 bases). In germline, CDR1 is KGHSH, CDR2 LQKENI. The CDR3 sequence is 17 residues long. Trimming cost V 2 bases and J 1 base, with 16 bases left between them. The CDR3 DNA sequence: TGTGCCAGCTCACCAAGGCCCGCAGGGGCGGGCACAGATACGCAGTATTTT. Amino acids: CASSPRPAGAGTDTQYF. The full variable domain, with the rest looked up from reference TRBV18 and TRBJ2-3, is NAGVMQNPRHLVRRRGQEARLRCSPMKGHSHVYWYRQLPEEGLKFMVYLQKENIIDESGMPKERFSAEFPKEGPSILRIQQVVRGDSAAYFCASSPRPAGAGTDTQYFGPGTRLTVL.

V gene TRBV19 combines with J gene TRBJ1-4; a weak D match, TRBD1 (6 bases). Trimming took 6 bases from V and 8 from J, leaving 10 bases between them. There are 12 residues in the CDR3. The germline V gene has CDR1 LNHDA and CDR2 SQIVND (reference sequence). The CDR3 coding sequence is TGTGCCAGTAGCGAGGGGGTAGAAAAACTGTTTTTT. Amino acid sequence: CASSEGVEKLFF.

The chain links TRBV18 to TRBJ2-1, with D perhaps TRBD1 or TRBD2 (5 bases each). Germline loops: CDR1 KGHSH, CDR2 LQKENI. V was cut by 6 bases and J by 5 bases, with 20 bases left in between. The CDR3 is made up of 16 amino acids. The CDR3 region has the DNA TGTGCCAGCTCCCCATCGTTGGCAGGGAGAAACAATGAGCAGTTCTTC. It codes for CASSPSLAGRNNEQFF.